Sequencing of this T cell receptor (beta chain) was carried out in a study of OX40 agonist ivuxolimab in advanced cancers. Study-wide findings and caveats: Circulating CD4+ and CD8+ T cells showed clonal expansion by week 6 at 0.1 to 3.0 mg/kg. Certain nonresponding patients likewise had low normalized T-cell clonal expansion.

Trimming pared 1 base from V and 2 bases from J, leaving 7 bases between. This CDR3 has 14 residues. Germline V gene lookup returns CDR1 MGHRA and CDR2 YSYEKL. Sampling of blood occurred at baseline, cycle 4 day 1, and cycle 7 day 1. To note about this clone: What it binds is unknown.

Generated by immunoSEQ multiplex PCR, the TCRdb table keeps only in-frame clones and is missing some. The sample gives roughly 77,000 clones, about 84% of which show up once; 4% to 6% is in the top ten. Sample: CD4+ or CD8+ T cells sorted from blood, taken in a trial of the OX40 agonist ivuxolimab. This rearrangement joins TRBV4-1 to TRBJ2-3, with no clear D. The receptor was isolated from an adult with an advanced solid tumor such as melanoma, head and neck, liver or kidney cancer. The CDR3 loop is CASSQVTATDTQYF. CDR3 nucleotides: TGCGCCAGCAGCCAAGTTACAGCCACAGATACGCAGTATTTT.